This T cell receptor beta chain emerged from a study of OX40 agonist ivuxolimab in advanced cancers. Study in general: At doses from 0.01 to 10 mg/kg, patients were given intravenous ivuxolimab every 2 weeks. Study conclusions and caveats: Certain nonresponders additionally had low normalized T-cell clonal expansion. Individuals who were partial responders at 0.1-3.0 mg/kg had clonal expansion that ranked among the lowest. Expanded clones belonging to CD8+ T cells outnumbered, on average, those of CD4+.

Sequencing used immunoSEQ multiplex PCR; TCRdb keeps in-frame clones, though not all of them. The top ten hold roughly 1.1% of the sample, which has 70,000 to 95,000 clones, roughly 90% seen once. Germline lookup yields CDR1 MDHEN and CDR2 SYDVKM. CDR3 length: 14 residues. The J segment lost 1 base and the V segment lost 6 bases, leaving 3 bases of the junction unmatched. With respect to this clone: Its antigen is unidentified.

The sample consisted of CD4+ or CD8+ T cells sorted from blood, taken in a trial of the OX40 agonist ivuxolimab. This clonotype originated in an adult with an advanced solid tumor such as melanoma, head and neck, liver or kidney cancer. The chain combines TRBV28 with TRBJ2-7, with TRBD2 identical over 10 bases. The CDR3 here is CASRGLARSYEQYF. CDR3 in DNA: TGTGCCAGCAGGGGACTAGCGAGATCCTACGAGCAGTACTTC.